Described below is a single T cell receptor (beta chain) sequence and its context. Its matching antigen is unknown. The table came from immunoSEQ multiplex PCR; TCRdb's copy has only in-frame clones and leaves some out. The repertoire includes 300,000 to 500,000 clones, more than 85% of them detected once, and roughly 3.2% sits in the top ten. The source of the sample is a study of Ad26.COV2.S vaccination and SARS-CoV-2 variants. Points from the study as a whole: Those who received vaccine or placebo ended up with similar non-spike TCR breadth.

Treatment meaning: around 19 received Ad26.COV2.S at low or high dose, single or two shots; about five received placebo; per-sample allocation not given. Day 63 after the first vaccine or placebo injection was the time point for sampling. Within Boston, the person who donated was an adult of 18-55 years. The germline CDR1 and CDR2 sequences are MNHEY and SMNVEV (reference sequence). Trimming stripped 5 bases from V and 4 bases from J, with 21 bases between. This CDR3 comprises 17 residues. This clonotype originated in a person aged 18-60 years who received the Ad26.COV2.S COVID-19 vaccine or a placebo. The sequencing here drew on peripheral blood, taken in a trial of Ad26.COV2.S vaccine versus placebo. The V call is TRBV27, the J call TRBJ1-5, with a possible D match to TRBD1 (6 bases). The CDR3 nucleotides read TGTGCCAGCAGTACACCGGGACACCTTACTGAGAATCAGCCCCAGCATTTT. It yields the protein CASSTPGHLTENQPQHF.